The subject of this entry is one TCR beta chain. The data originate from a study of blood T cell repertoires in COVID-19. For the study at large: Both acute and convalescent COVID-19 samples were obtained from the United States, Italy and Spain. T cells, B-cell-depleted T cells, or PBMCs provided the cDNA or gDNA that served as material.

As handled by the study authors: Estimation of nucleated cell counts was performed using reference gene primer amplification. The assay was immunoSEQ multiplex PCR, and TCRdb's table has in-frame clones only and misses some. That table furnishes V, J and clone size, whereas the DNA furnished D and trimming. Here the sample spans under 300,000 clones, around 80% being singletons. This clonotype was sampled from a young woman with acute or convalescent COVID-19. Sequenced sample: peripheral blood.

The CDR3 reads CASSLAGGEGTRIHNEQFF. The CDR3 bases are TGTGCCAGCAGCTTAGCAGGAGGGGAAGGGACTAGAATCCACAATGAGCAGTTCTTC. The chain joins TRBV7-3 to TRBJ2-1; 8 bases match TRBD2. J lost 5 bases, V lost 2 bases, and 17 bases had no gene match. The germline CDR1 and CDR2 sequences are SGHTA and FQGTGA. The length of the CDR3 is 19 residues.